This note documents a single T cell receptor (beta chain) sequence. Its antigen is not known. The protocol was immunoSEQ multiplex PCR, while the TCRdb copy is restricted to in-frame clones and leaves out a portion. Here the sample spans 100,000 or so clones, 92% being singletons. The germline V gene has CDR1 MDHEN and CDR2 SYDVKM. The CDR3 extends over 15 amino acids. After removal of 5 bases from V and 7 bases from J, the junction contained 9 bases not matched to a gene. The data belong to a study of siplizumab effects on memory and regulatory T cells. Notes on the study in general: Unstimulated naive T cells seemed to show more diversity than memory cells did, and they also seemed to be among the major contributors to the alloresponse. Unstimulated subsets captured only a minor fraction of alloreactive clones.

Sequenced input: Tregs sorted from blood. This sequence was found in a human donor in good health. V and J are TRBV28 and TRBJ2-1; 9 bases fit TRBD1. In DNA form, the CDR3 reads TGTGCCAGCAGTGTGTCCGGGACAGGGATTAATGAGCAGTTCTTC. Translating gives CASSVSGTGINEQFF.